The 16 T cell receptor beta chains presented below share a single source sample, sequenced in a study of blood T cells in healthy people across ages. Sample-barcoded 5' priming and a J-beta primer mix drove a second PCR of 7 to 11 cycles. MiXCR, run by TCRdb on the 5' RACE reads, gives a single entry per CDR3 protein. This table has more than 800,000 distinct CDR3 sequences, less than 35% appearing once. Specimen: blood. The receptors shown here come from an elderly woman in good health.

This clonotype was detected many times. The chain uses TRBV6-5 and TRBJ2-7; perhaps TRBD1 as D (5 bases). Trimming took 6 bases from V and 5 from J, leaving 11 bases between them. The germline CDR1 and CDR2 sequences are MNHEY and SVGAGI. The CDR3 extends over 12 amino acids. In DNA, the CDR3 is TGTGCCAGCAGAGGGCAGGGAAACGAGCAGTACTTC. It encodes CASRGQGNEQYF.

The sample holds one count of this clonotype. A read error may account for a junction end that differs from germline. The CDR3: CASSLGAGGSTDTRYF. CDR3 sequence (DNA): TGTGCCAGCAGCCTCGGAGCGGGGGGGAGCACAGATACGCGGTATTTT. The J gene is TRBJ2-3, the V gene TRBV3-1, with 10 positions matching TRBD2. There are 16 residues in the CDR3. Per germline, CDR1 LGHDT and CDR2 YNNKEL (reference sequence).

This clonotype was observed at least ten times. This rearrangement joins TRBV18 to TRBJ2-5, with D perhaps matching TRBD2 (5 bases). The CDR3 length is 14 residues. Germline V lookup: CDR1 KGHSH, CDR2 LQKENI. Trimming cost V 0 bases and J 7 bases, with 12 bases left between them. CDR3 region: CASSPPISGGTQYF. The CDR3, as DNA: TGTGCCAGCTCACCACCTATCAGCGGCGGGACCCAGTACTTC.

V gene TRBV28 combines with J gene TRBJ2-7, with 7 bases that match TRBD2. The V segment lost 2 bases and the J segment 3 bases; nucleotides outside the gene matches: 10. The length of the CDR3 is 16 residues. Germline CDR1 is MDHEN and CDR2 is SYDVKM. CDR3 amino acids: CASSLPIGGRNYEQYF. The CDR3 nucleotides read TGTGCCAGCAGTTTACCCATCGGGGGGAGAAACTACGAGCAGTACTTC.

This clonotype was detected many times. The CDR3: CASSLSASYSTDTQYF. The CDR3 DNA reads as TGTGCCAGCAGTTTATCGGCCAGCTACTCCACAGATACGCAGTATTTT. The chain carries TRBV12-3 or TRBV12-4 and TRBJ2-3; D is ambiguous. The CDR3 spans 16 residues. The V and J ends lost 2 bases and 2 bases respectively, with 14 bases between them.

This clonotype has ten or more counts. The gene calls are TRBV7-2 and TRBJ2-3, with 9 nucleotides matching TRBD2. V shed 2 bases and J 5 bases; nucleotides not matched to a gene: 11. This CDR3 comprises 17 residues. CDR1 is SGHTA, CDR2 FQGNSA, per germline. CDR3 nucleotides: TGTGCCAGCAGCTTAAGGCTTGCGGGGGGGGCGAAAGATACGCAGTATTTT. It yields the protein CASSLRLAGGAKDTQYF.

This chain connects TRBV7-9 to TRBJ2-1; 11 bases are a match to TRBD2. Trimming removed 5 bases from V and 4 bases from J; junction bases left unmatched: 7. Per germline, CDR1 SEHNR and CDR2 FQNEAQ (reference sequence). The CDR3 covers 16 residues. The DNA for the CDR3 is TGTGCCAGCAGCCCAACTAGCGGGAGTCGGTACAATGAGCAGTTCTTC. Its protein is CASSPTSGSRYNEQFF.

This clonotype was seen repeatedly, ten times or more. V and J are TRBV6-2 or TRBV6-3 and TRBJ2-5; 10 bases are a match to TRBD1. The CDR3 contains 14 residues. V shed 7 bases and J 4 bases; nucleotides not matched to a gene: 6. Germline V gives CDR1 MNHEY, CDR2 SVGEGT. CDR3 protein: CASITRDRGETQYF. The CDR3 nucleotides read TGTGCCAGCATCACCCGGGACAGGGGAGAGACCCAGTACTTC.

The chain is built from TRBV7-2 and TRBJ1-5; D is unclear. The CDR3 covers 15 residues. Germline V gives CDR1 SGHTA, CDR2 FQGNSA. Trimming took 3 bases from V and 2 from J, leaving 11 bases between them. This CDR3 reads CASSLDGVRNQPQHF. CDR3 coding DNA: TGTGCCAGCAGCTTGGATGGGGTCCGCAATCAGCCCCAGCATTTT. The variable domain in full, completed from reference TRBV7-2 and TRBJ1-5, reads GAGVSQSPSNKVTEKGKDVELRCDPISGHTALYWYRQSLGQGLEFLIYFQGNSAPDKSGLPSDRFSAERTGGSVSTLTIQRTQQEDSAVYLCASSLDGVRNQPQHFGDGTRLSIL.

This clonotype was seen repeatedly, ten times or more. The CDR3 protein is CASSVGTGADTQYF. DNA for the CDR3: TGTGCCAGCAGCGTGGGGACAGGGGCGGATACGCAGTATTTT. V is TRBV9 and J is TRBJ2-3, with 10 positions matching TRBD1. The germline V gene has CDR1 SGDLS and CDR2 YYNGEE. Losses at the gene ends were 2 bases for V and 6 bases for J; bases not matched to a gene: 3. The CDR3 extends over 14 amino acids.

The rearrangement uses TRBV20-1 and TRBJ1-6; D call uncertain. The CDR3 consists of 15 residues. The V gene's germline CDR1 is DFQATT and CDR2 SNEGSKA (reference sequence). V lost 0 bases and J 7 bases, leaving 13 bases between the germline ends. The CDR3: CSARDLVSSNSPLHF. For the CDR3, the DNA is TGCAGTGCTAGAGATCTAGTTAGCTCGAATTCACCCCTCCACTTT.

This clonotype was counted ten times or more. The J gene is TRBJ1-2, the V gene TRBV7-2; D is unresolved. CDR1 is SGHTA and CDR2 is FQGNSA in the germline V gene. This CDR3 has 14 residues. Trimming cost V 5 bases and J 1 base, with 11 bases left between them. Written as DNA, the CDR3 is TGTGCCAGCAGCGCCTCCAGTTTTAACTATGGCTACACCTTC. Translated, it gives CASSASSFNYGYTF.

V and J are TRBV20-1 and TRBJ2-1; 8 positions match TRBD2. The J call may not be correct, given that the DNA end is closer to TRBJ2-7. Germline V gene lookup returns CDR1 DFQATT and CDR2 SNEGSKA (reference sequence). CDR3 length: 14 residues. The CDR3 loop reads CSARAGGVYNEQYF. The CDR3 DNA is TGCAGTGCTAGAGCGGGGGGGGTCTACAATGAGCAGTACTTC.

Turning to this clonotype: A read error is possible here, since a much larger clone lies one base away. This rearrangement joins TRBV2 to TRBJ2-5; TRBD2 aligns across 8 bases. Germline CDR1 is SNHLY and CDR2 is FYNNEI. The CDR3 covers 13 residues. The V gene end was trimmed by 6 bases and the J gene end by 11 bases; junction bases not matched to a gene: 11. CDR3 DNA: TGTGCCAGCAGGGAACTAGCGGACAATGAGCAGTACTTC. It translates to CASRELADNEQYF.

Many counts were recorded for this clonotype. CDR3 DNA: TGTGCCAGCAGTTACCTCGGGACGGGGCAAGAGACCCAGTACTTC. Translated: CASSYLGTGQETQYF. V usage is TRBV6-6 and J usage is TRBJ2-5; the D call may be TRBD1 or TRBD2 (5 bases each). Trimming took 2 bases from V and 2 from J, leaving 12 bases between them. Looked up from germline, CDR1 is MNHNY and CDR2 is SVGAGI (reference sequence). This CDR3 has 15 amino acids.

In its sample, this clonotype was seen many times. The chain employs TRBV5-6 and TRBJ2-5; tentative D call: TRBD2 (5 bases). CDR1 and CDR2 (germline): SGHDT, YYEEEE. This CDR3 is 14 amino acids long. Trimming took off 0 bases at V and 4 bases at J, with 10 bases between the two ends. The CDR3 is CASSLEVGRETQYF. In DNA form, the CDR3 reads TGTGCCAGCAGCTTGGAGGTAGGGAGAGAGACCCAGTACTTC.